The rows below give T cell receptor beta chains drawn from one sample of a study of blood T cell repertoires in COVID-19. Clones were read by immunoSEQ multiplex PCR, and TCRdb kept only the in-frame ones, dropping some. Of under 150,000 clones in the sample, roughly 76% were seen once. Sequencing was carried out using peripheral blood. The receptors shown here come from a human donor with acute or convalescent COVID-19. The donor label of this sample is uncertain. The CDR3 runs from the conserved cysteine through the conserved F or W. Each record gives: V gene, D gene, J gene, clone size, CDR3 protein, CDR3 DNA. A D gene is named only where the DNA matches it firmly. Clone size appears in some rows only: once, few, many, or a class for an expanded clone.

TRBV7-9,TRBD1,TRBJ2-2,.,CASSPDRGNGELFF,TGTGCCAGCAGCCCCGACAGGGGAAACGGGGAGCTGTTTTTT
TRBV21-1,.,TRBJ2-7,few,CASSLKAAASYEQYF,TGTGCCAGCAGCCTCAAAGCGGCAGCATCCTACGAGCAGTACTTC
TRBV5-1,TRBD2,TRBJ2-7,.,CASSPGGLSYEQYF,TGCGCCAGTTCCCCCGGGGGACTATCCTACGAGCAGTACTTC
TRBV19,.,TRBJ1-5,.,CASSIDPDRGSGQPQHF,TGTGCCAGTAGTATCGACCCAGATAGGGGGTCAGGGCAGCCCCAGCATTTT
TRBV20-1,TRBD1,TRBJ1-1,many,CSARQGYQAFF,TGCAGTGCTCGACAGGGATACCAAGCTTTCTTT
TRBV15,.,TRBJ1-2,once,CATSRDKPYYGYTF,TGTGCCACCAGCAGAGATAAGCCTTACTATGGCTACACCTTC
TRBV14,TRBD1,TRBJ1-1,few,CASSEGAGPNTEAFF,TGTGCCAGCAGCGAGGGGGCAGGGCCGAACACTGAAGCTTTCTTT
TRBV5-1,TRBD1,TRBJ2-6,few,CASSPEGQAYSGANVLTF,TGCGCCAGCAGTCCCGAGGGACAGGCTTACTCTGGGGCCAACGTCCTGACTTTC
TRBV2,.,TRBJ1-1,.,CASSNQGNTEAFF,TGTGCCAGCAGCAACCAGGGGAACACTGAAGCTTTCTTT
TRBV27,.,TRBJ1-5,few,CASGAIANQPQHF,TGTGCCAGCGGAGCTATTGCCAATCAGCCCCAGCATTTT
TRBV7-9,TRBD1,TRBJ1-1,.,CASSSTGVEAFF,TGTGCCAGCAGCTCGACAGGGGTCGAAGCTTTCTTT
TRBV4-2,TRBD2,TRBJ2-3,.,CASSLEAGGPDTQYF,TGTGCCAGCAGCCTCGAGGCGGGGGGCCCAGATACGCAGTATTTT
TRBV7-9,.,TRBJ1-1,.,CASSLQGDTEAFF,TGTGCCAGCAGCCTACAGGGTGATACTGAAGCTTTCTTT
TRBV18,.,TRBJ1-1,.,CASSPRTGTEAFF,TGTGCCAGCTCACCACGTACAGGGACTGAAGCTTTCTTT